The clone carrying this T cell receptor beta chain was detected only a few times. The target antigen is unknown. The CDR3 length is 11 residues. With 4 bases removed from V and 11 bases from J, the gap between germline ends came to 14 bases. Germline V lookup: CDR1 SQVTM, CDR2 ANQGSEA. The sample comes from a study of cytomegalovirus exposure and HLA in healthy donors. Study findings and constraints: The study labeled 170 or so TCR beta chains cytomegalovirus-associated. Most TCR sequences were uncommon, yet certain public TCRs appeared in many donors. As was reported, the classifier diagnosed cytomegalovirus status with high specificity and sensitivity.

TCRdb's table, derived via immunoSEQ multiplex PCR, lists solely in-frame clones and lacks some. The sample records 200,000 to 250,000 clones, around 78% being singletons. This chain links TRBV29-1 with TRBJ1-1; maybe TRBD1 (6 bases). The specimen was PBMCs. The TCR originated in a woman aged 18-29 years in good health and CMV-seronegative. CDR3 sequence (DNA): TGCAGCGTTGGAACGACAGGCGGCGCTTTCTTT. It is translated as CSVGTTGGAFF.